The present T cell receptor beta chain was sequenced within a study of glioma-infiltrating T cells after dendritic cell vaccination. Time point meaning: after dendritic cell vaccination, including at tumor progression/relapse. Selection required adequate fresh-frozen tumor tissue plus more than two years' survival data. This CDR3 spans 16 amino acids. The J segment lost 5 bases and the V segment lost 0 bases, leaving 3 bases of the junction unmatched. From germline, CDR1 is MNHEY and CDR2 SVGAGI. Repertoires were generated with immunoSEQ multiplex PCR, while TCRdb's copy carries only in-frame clones and drops some. The sample holds 20,000 to 30,000 clones, about nine tenths seen once.

Material: blood, obtained after dendritic cell vaccination. V and J are TRBV6-5 and TRBJ2-1; 11 bases align to TRBD2. The sequence was collected from a human donor with glioblastoma. CDR3 sequence (DNA): TGTGCCAGCAGTTACTCTAGCGGGGGGGCAAACAATGAGCAGTTCTTC. Translating gives CASSYSSGGANNEQFF.